This TCR beta chain derives from a study of T cell repertoires in cytomegalovirus infection. As for the study in general: CMV epitopes in the study were HLA-C-restricted (recently identified) and HLA-B-restricted (well studied).

Germline CDR1 and CDR2: MNHEY and SVGEGT. Trimming left V 0 bases short and J 2 bases short, with 24 bases between. The CDR3 sequence is 20 residues long. The sample holds a few counts of this clonotype. Antigen: not known. TCRdb reanalysed the reads using MiXCR and keeps one entry per CDR3 protein. The table has fewer than 900,000 distinct CDR3 sequences, about 29% seen once. The chain recombines TRBV6-2 or TRBV6-3 with TRBJ2-3; D is undetermined. Sequencing used cultured CD8+ T cells from PBMCs, obtained from culture after CMV antigen stimulation. The clonotype originates from a human donor in good health (CMV status not recorded). Some clones in this sample may be carry-over from other donors' samples. The CDR3 region has the DNA TGTGCCAGCAGTTACTCCTCAGCGCCTGCGCGAGTGTGGGACACAGATACGCAGTATTTT. Its translation is CASSYSSAPARVWDTDTQYF.